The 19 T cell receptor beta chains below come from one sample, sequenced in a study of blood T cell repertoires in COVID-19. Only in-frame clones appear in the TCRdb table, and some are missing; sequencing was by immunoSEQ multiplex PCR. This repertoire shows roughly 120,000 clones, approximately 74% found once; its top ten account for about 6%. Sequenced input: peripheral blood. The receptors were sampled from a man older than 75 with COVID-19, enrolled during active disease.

In DNA form, the CDR3 reads TGTGCCAGCAGTTACAATCGACTGGCGGGAGGGGAGCTGTTTTTT. Its translation: CASSYNRLAGGELFF. V is TRBV6-5 and J is TRBJ2-2; D possibly corresponds to TRBD2 (6 bases). CDR1 and CDR2 from the germline V gene are MNHEY and SVGAGI. V dropped 2 bases and J dropped 8 bases, with 15 bases sitting between them. CDR3 length equals 15 residues.

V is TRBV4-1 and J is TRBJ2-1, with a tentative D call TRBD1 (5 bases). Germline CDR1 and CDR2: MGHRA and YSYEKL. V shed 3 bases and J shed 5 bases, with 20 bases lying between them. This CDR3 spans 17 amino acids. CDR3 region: CASSHLTLGAPNNEQFF. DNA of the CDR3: TGCGCCAGCAGCCATTTAACATTAGGGGCCCCTAACAATGAGCAGTTCTTC.

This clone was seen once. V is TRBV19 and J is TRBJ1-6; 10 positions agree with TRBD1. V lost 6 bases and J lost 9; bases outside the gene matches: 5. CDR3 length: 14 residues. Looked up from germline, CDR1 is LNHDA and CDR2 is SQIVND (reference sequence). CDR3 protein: CASSRDRGGSPLHF. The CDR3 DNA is TGTGCCAGTAGCAGGGACAGGGGAGGTTCACCCCTCCACTTT.

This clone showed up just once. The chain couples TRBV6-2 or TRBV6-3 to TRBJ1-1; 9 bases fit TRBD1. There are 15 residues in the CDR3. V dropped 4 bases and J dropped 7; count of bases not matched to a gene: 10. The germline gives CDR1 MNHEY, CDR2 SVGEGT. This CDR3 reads CASSSGDRVIGEAFF. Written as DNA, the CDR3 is TGTGCCAGCAGTTCCGGGGACAGGGTGATTGGTGAAGCTTTCTTT.

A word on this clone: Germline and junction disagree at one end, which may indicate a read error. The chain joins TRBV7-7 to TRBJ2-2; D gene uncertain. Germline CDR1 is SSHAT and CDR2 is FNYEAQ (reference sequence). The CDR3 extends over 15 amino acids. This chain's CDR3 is CASSFGHSGTGELFF. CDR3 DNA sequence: TGTGCTAGCAGCTTTGGCCACTCGGGCACCGGGGAGCTGTTTTTT.

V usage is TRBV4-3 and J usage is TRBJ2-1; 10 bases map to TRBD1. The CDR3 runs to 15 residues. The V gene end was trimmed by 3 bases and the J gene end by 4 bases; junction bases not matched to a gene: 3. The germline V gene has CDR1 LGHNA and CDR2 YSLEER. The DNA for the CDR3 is TGCGCCAGCAGCCACGGGACAGGGGATTACAATGAGCAGTTCTTC. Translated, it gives CASSHGTGDYNEQFF.

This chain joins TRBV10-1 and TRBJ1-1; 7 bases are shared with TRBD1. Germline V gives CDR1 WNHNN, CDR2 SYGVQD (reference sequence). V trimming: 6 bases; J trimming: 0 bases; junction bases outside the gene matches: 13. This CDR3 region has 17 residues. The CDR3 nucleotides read TGCGCCAGCAGAGTAATGCCCAATGACAGGGTGAACACTGAAGCTTTCTTT. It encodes CASRVMPNDRVNTEAFF.

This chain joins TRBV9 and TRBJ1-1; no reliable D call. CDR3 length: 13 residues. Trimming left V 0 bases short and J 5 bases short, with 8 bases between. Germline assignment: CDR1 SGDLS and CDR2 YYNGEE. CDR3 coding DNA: TGTGCCAGCAGCGTAGGGAGTCAGACTGAAGCTTTCTTT. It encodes CASSVGSQTEAFF.

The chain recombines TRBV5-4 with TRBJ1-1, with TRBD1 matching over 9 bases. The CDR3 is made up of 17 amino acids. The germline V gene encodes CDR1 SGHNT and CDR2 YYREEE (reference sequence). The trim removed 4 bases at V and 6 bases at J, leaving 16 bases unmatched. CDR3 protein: CASSPGGQGGLGAEAFF. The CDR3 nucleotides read TGTGCCAGCAGCCCCGGGGGACAGGGAGGCTTAGGGGCTGAAGCTTTCTTT.

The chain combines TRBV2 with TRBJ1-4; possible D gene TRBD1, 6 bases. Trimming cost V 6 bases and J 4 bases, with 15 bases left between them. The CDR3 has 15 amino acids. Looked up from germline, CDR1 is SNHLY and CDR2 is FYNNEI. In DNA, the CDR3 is TGTGCCAGCAGGAGACAGTCCAGGGGTAATGAAAAACTGTTTTTT. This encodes CASRRQSRGNEKLFF.

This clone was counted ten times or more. The CDR3 protein is CSARQYTEAFF. Here the CDR3 DNA reads TGCAGTGCTAGACAATACACTGAAGCTTTCTTT. This rearrangement joins TRBV20-1 to TRBJ1-1; no reliable D call. CDR3 size: 11 residues. V was pared by 2 bases and J by 3 bases, with 4 bases between. CDR1 is DFQATT and CDR2 is SNEGSKA in the germline V gene (reference sequence).

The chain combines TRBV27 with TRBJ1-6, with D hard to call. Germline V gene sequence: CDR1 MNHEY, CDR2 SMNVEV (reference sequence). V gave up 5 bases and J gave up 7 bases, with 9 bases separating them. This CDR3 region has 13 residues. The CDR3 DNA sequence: TGTGCCAGCAGTCCCACTTACAATTCACCCCTCCACTTT. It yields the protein CASSPTYNSPLHF.

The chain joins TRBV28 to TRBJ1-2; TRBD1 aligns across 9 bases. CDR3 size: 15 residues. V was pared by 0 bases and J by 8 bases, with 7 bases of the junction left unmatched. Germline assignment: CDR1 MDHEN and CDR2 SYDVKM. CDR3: CASSLWSGQGGGYTF. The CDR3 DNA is TGTGCCAGCAGTTTATGGTCGGGACAGGGTGGAGGCTACACCTTC.

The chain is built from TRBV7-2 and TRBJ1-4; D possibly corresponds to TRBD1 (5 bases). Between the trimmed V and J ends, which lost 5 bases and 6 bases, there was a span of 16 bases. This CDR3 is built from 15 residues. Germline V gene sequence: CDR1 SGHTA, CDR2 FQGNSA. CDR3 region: CASSPGQGPYEKLFF. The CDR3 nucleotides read TGTGCCAGCAGCCCAGGACAAGGGCCCTATGAAAAACTGTTTTTT. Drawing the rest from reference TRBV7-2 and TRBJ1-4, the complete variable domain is GAGVSQSPSNKVTEKGKDVELRCDPISGHTALYWYRQSLGQGLEFLIYFQGNSAPDKSGLPSDRFSAERTGGSVSTLTIQRTQQEDSAVYLCASSPGQGPYEKLFFGSGTQLSVL.

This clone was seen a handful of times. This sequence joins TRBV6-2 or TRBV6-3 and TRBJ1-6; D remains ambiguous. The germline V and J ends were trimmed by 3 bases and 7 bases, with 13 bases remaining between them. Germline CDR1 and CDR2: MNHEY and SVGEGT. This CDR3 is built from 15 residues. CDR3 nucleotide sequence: TGTGCCAGCAGTTATACCGGGGAAGAGAATTCACCCCTCCACTTT. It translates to CASSYTGEENSPLHF.

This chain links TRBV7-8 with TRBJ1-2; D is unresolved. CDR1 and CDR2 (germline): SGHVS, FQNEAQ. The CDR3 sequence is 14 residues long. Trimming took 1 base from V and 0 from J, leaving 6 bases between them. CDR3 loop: CASSLGQTNYGYTF. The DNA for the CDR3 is TGTGCCAGCAGCTTAGGGCAGACTAACTATGGCTACACCTTC.

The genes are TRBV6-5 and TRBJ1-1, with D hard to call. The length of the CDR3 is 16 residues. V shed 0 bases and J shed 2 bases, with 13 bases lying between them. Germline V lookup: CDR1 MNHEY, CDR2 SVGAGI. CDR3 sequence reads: CASSYSIKGGNTEAFF. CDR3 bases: TGTGCCAGCAGTTACTCGATAAAGGGAGGAAACACTGAAGCTTTCTTT.

The CDR3 region is CASSFRGRSTDTQYF. CDR3 coding DNA: TGTGCCAGCAGCTTTCGAGGGAGGAGCACAGATACGCAGTATTTT. The chain links TRBV7-2 to TRBJ2-3; possible D gene TRBD2, 6 bases. CDR1 is SGHTA and CDR2 is FQGNSA in the germline V gene. The CDR3 totals 15 residues. Trimming cost V 3 bases and J 0 bases, with 10 bases left between them.

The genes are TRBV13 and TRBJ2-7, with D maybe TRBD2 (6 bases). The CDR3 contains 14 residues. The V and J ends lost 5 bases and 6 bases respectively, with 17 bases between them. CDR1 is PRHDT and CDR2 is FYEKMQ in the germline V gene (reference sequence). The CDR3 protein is CASSRGRPLSEQYF. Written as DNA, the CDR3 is TGTGCCAGCAGCCGTGGGAGGCCCCTCTCCGAGCAGTACTTC. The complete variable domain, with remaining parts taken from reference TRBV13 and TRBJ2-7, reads AAGVIQSPRHLIKEKRETATLKCYPIPRHDTVYWYQQGPGQDPQFLISFYEKMQSDKGSIPDRFSAQQFSDYHSELNMSSLELGDSALYFCASSRGRPLSEQYFGPGTRLTVT.